This TCR beta chain was recorded in a study of shared clonotypes between healthy human individuals. V lost 4 bases and J lost 2, with 3 bases in between. Germline V CDR1 and CDR2: SQVTM, ANQGSEA. This CDR3 has 11 amino acids. Adult donors, all healthy and HIV-negative, had no recent acute infections or vaccinations. The unsorted samples took about 90 million PBMCs to get genomic DNA. Loaded into unsorted PBMC replicate PCRs was around 330 ng DNA, approximately 30,000 T cell genomes. In the authors' methods: With immunoSEQ giving junction-only sequences and no quality scores, filtering differed. Here immunoSEQ multiplex PCR was the method, and the copy in TCRdb shows in-frame clones only, minus some. V and J calls and clone size are those listed in that table; D and trimming were worked out from the DNA. This table holds around 480,000 clones, approximately 79% found once.

The rearrangement uses TRBV29-1 and TRBJ2-1, with D uncertain. The receptor's source is a woman between 40 and 55 years old in good health. Some clones in this sample may be carry-over from other donors' samples. Specimen: PBMCs. CDR3 DNA sequence: TGCAGCGTTGGAACCTACAATGAGCAGTTCTTC. The encoded protein is CSVGTYNEQFF.